This T cell receptor (beta chain) was observed in a study of cytomegalovirus exposure and HLA in healthy donors. This CDR3 has 14 residues. Deletions cut 1 base from V and 8 bases from J, with 15 bases between. The V gene's germline CDR1 is SGHDT and CDR2 YYEEEE. 60 Vbeta and 13 Jbeta primers were used in PCR. Repertoires were generated with immunoSEQ multiplex PCR, while TCRdb's copy carries only in-frame clones and drops some. The sample carries 150,000 to 200,000 clones, around 80% recorded once. Sequencing was done on a sample of PBMCs. This sequence joins TRBV5-6 and TRBJ1-2, with D unresolved. The receptor was isolated from a woman aged 40 to 50 in good health and CMV-seropositive. The CDR3 protein is CASSLTLQAFGYTF. Written as DNA, the CDR3 is TGTGCCAGCAGCTTGACACTCCAGGCCTTCGGCTACACCTTC.